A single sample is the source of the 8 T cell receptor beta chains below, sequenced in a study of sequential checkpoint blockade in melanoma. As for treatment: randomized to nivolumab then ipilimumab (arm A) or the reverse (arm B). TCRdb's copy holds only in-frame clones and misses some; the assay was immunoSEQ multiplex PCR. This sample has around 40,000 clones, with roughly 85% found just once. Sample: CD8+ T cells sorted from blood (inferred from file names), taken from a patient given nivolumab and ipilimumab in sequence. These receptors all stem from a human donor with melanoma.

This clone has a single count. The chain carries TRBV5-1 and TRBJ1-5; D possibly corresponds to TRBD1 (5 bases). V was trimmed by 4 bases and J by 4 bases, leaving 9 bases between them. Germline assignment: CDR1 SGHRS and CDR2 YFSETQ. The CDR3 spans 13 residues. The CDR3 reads CASSPGWNQPQHF. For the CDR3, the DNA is TGCGCCAGCAGCCCAGGGTGGAATCAGCCCCAGCATTTT. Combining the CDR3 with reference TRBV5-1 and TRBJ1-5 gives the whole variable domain KAGVTQTPRYLIKTRGQQVTLSCSPISGHRSVSWYQQTPGQGLQFLFEYFSETQRNKGNFPGRFSGRQFSNSRSEMNVSTLELGDSALYLCASSPGWNQPQHFGDGTRLSIL.

The CDR3 spells CASSPGQGARNEQFF. In DNA, the CDR3 is TGCGCCAGCAGCCCGGGACAGGGGGCTCGGAATGAGCAGTTCTTC. This chain links TRBV5-1 with TRBJ2-1; 12 positions agree with TRBD1. CDR3 length: 15 amino acids. The ends lost 4 bases at V and 7 bases at J; junction bases unmatched: 6. Germline V gene lookup returns CDR1 SGHRS and CDR2 YFSETQ.

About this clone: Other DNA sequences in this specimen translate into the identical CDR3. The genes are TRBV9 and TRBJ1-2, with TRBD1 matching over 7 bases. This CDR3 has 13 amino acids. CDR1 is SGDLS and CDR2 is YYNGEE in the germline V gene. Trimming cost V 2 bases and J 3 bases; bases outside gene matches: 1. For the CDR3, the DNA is TGTGCCAGCAGCGTCGGGACAGACTATGGCTACACCTTC. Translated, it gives CASSVGTDYGYTF.

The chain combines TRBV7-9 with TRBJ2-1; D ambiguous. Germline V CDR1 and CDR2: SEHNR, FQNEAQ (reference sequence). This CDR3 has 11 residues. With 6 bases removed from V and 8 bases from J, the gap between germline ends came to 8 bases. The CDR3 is CASRYIDEQFF. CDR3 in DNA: TGTGCCAGCAGGTATATTGATGAGCAGTTCTTC. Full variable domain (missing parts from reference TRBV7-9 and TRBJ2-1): DTGVSQNPRHKITKRGQNVTFRCDPISEHNRLYWYRQTLGQGPEFLTYFQNEAQLEKSRLLSDRFSAERPKGSFSTLEIQRTEQGDSAMYLCASRYIDEQFFGPGTRLTVL.

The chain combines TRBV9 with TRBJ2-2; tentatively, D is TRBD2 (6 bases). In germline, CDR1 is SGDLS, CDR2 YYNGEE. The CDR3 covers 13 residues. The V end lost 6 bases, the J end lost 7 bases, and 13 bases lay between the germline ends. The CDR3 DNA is TGTGCCAGCAATATGGGGGGAGGCGGGGAGCTGTTTTTT. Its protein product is CASNMGGGGELFF.

CDR3 nucleotide sequence: TGCGCCAGCAGCCAAGATCAGGGGGCTGGAAACACCATATATTTT. It specifies CASSQDQGAGNTIYF. The chain joins TRBV4-1 to TRBJ1-3; TRBD1 agrees at 7 bases. Germline CDR1 reads MGHRA; CDR2 reads YSYEKL. Trimming at V came to 0 bases and at J to 2 bases, leaving 1 base not matched to a gene. The length of the CDR3 is 15 residues.

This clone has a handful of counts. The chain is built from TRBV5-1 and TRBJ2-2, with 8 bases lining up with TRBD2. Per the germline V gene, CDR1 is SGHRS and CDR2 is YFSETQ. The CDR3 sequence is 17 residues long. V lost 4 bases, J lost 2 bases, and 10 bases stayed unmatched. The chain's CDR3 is CASSQVRSGGNTGELFF. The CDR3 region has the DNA TGCGCCAGCAGCCAAGTTCGGAGCGGGGGTAACACCGGGGAGCTGTTTTTT.

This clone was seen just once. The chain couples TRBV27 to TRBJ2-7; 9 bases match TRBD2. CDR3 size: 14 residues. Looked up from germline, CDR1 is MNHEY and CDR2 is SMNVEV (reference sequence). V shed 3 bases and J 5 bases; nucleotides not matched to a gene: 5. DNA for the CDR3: TGTGCCAGCAGTTTGAGTGCGGGAGGGCACGAGCAGTACGTC. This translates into CASSLSAGGHEQYV.